These T cell receptor beta chains were read from a single sample in a study of T cells after yellow fever vaccination. TCRdb reprocessed the 5' RACE reads via MiXCR and lists one record per CDR3 protein. The sample yields some 350,000 distinct CDR3 sequences, 3% to 4.5% seen once. The sample in question was PBMCs, obtained 5 days after the yellow fever booster vaccination. These receptors were collected from a man aged 18 to 30 who received the YFV17D yellow fever vaccine. Both conserved end residues are part of each CDR3. D genes are given only for firm matches. A row's size may be missing; if present it is once, few, many or a size class.

v_gene,j_gene,abundance,d_gene,CDR3nt,CDR3aa
TRBV15,TRBJ2-5,many,-,TGTGCCACCAGCAGAGATCGGGCAGGGGGGGAGACCCAGTACTTC,CATSRDRAGGETQYF
TRBV7-6,TRBJ2-7,-,TRBD1,TGTGCCAGCAGCCTGAGACAGGGATTAAACGAGCAGTACTTC,CASSLRQGLNEQYF
TRBV6-1,TRBJ1-5,-,-,TGTGCCAGCAGGGACGGCAATGTCCAGTCCCAGCATTTT,CASRDGNVQSQHF
TRBV28,TRBJ2-6,few,-,TGTGCCAGCAGTTTTGTAGCTCCTGGGGCCAACGTCCTGACTTTC,CASSFVAPGANVLTF
TRBV7-2,TRBJ2-5,-,-,TGTGCCAGCAGCCATCCACAGGGAACCCAAGGGACCCAGTACTTC,CASSHPQGTQGTQYF
TRBV19,TRBJ1-1,few,-,TGTGCCAGTAGTAGAGGACAGATAATGAACACTGAAGCTTTCTTT,CASSRGQIMNTEAFF
TRBV5-1,TRBJ2-5,many,-,TGCGCCAGCAGCGAAATACTAGAAACGATTGGGACCCAGTACTTC,CASSEILETIGTQYF
TRBV5-1,TRBJ1-6,many,-,TGCGCCAGCAGCTTGGGCCGGGAAGGAGAATCACCCCTCCACTTT,CASSLGREGESPLHF
TRBV20-1,TRBJ2-5,many,TRBD2,TGCAGTGCCATTAGCGGGGGTAATTTTTTTGAGACCCAGTACTTC,CSAISGGNFFETQYF
TRBV5-1,TRBJ2-2,many,-,TGCGCCAGCAGCGAGGGGGGAAACACCGGGGAGCTGTTTTTT,CASSEGGNTGELFF
TRBV15,TRBJ2-1,many,TRBD2,TGTGCCACCAGCAGACAGTCCGGACTAGCGGGGCCCAATGAGCAGTTCTTC,CATSRQSGLAGPNEQFF
TRBV27,TRBJ1-1,-,-,TGTGCCAGCAGCTCAAGTTACGCGGGAACTGAAGCTTTCTTT,CASSSSYAGTEAFF
TRBV10-3,TRBJ1-2,-,-,TGTGCCATCAGCGACAAGGGCTATGGCTACACCTTC,CAISDKGYGYTF
TRBV14,TRBJ2-7,-,-,TGTGCCAGCAGCCTCACCGGGAAGGGATATCGCGAGCAGTACTTC,CASSLTGKGYREQYF
TRBV27,TRBJ2-4,few,-,TGTGCCAGCAGCCTAGGCTGGGAAGCCAAAAACATTCAGTACTTC,CASSLGWEAKNIQYF
TRBV5-4,TRBJ2-1,-,-,TGTGCCAGCAGCAAGATATCTAGCGCCGCCTACAATGAGCAGTTCTTC,CASSKISSAAYNEQFF
TRBV7-8,TRBJ1-1,-,TRBD1,TGTACCAGCAGCTCCCACACAGGGGAGGAAACTGAAGCTTTCTTT,CTSSSHTGEETEAFF
TRBV3-1,TRBJ2-7,many,TRBD2,TGTGCCAGCAGCCGAGGGACTAGCGGACCCTACGAGCAGTACTTC,CASSRGTSGPYEQYF
TRBV7-2,TRBJ2-5,many,-,TGTGCCAGCAGCCCAGGGTATTCAGAGACCCAGTACTTC,CASSPGYSETQYF
TRBV6-4,TRBJ1-1,few,-,TGTGCCAGCAGTGACTCGATTGAAAGGGTCGGTGAAGCTTTCTTT,CASSDSIERVGEAFF
TRBV7-2,TRBJ2-3,few,-,TGTGCCAGCAGCTCTAGGCCGGGGCCCAAGGGAGATACGCAGTATTTT,CASSSRPGPKGDTQYF
TRBV5-1,TRBJ2-5,-,-,TGCGCCAGCAGCTTGGCCGTGCCTAGAAGTAAGGAGACCCAGTACTTC,CASSLAVPRSKETQYF
TRBV5-1,TRBJ1-1,few,-,TGCGCCAGCAGAATTGACCCTAACACTGAAGCTTTCTTT,CASRIDPNTEAFF
TRBV29-1,TRBJ1-3,many,-,TGCAGCGTTGTGGGCACCCTCTCTGGAAACACCATATATTTT,CSVVGTLSGNTIYF
TRBV5-1,TRBJ2-3,many,-,TGCGCCAGCAGCTTGGACAGAATTCCCACAGATACGCAGTATTTT,CASSLDRIPTDTQYF
TRBV28,TRBJ2-5,few,TRBD2,TGTGCCAGCAGTCTAAGACTAGCGGGGGGGCTGGAGACCCAGTACTTC,CASSLRLAGGLETQYF
TRBV6-5,TRBJ2-2,many,-,TGTGCCAGCAGTCCTGAAGGGGGTTGGACCGGGGAGCTGTTTTTT,CASSPEGGWTGELFF
TRBV7-8,TRBJ2-5,many,-,TGTGCCAGCAGCCGCAGGGTTGGAGAGACCCAGTACTTC,CASSRRVGETQYF
TRBV7-2,TRBJ2-3,-,-,TGTGCCAGCAGCCTCCCCGCAACTTTAAATACGCAGTATTTT,CASSLPATLNTQYF
TRBV18,TRBJ1-1,few,-,TGTGCCAGCTCACCACGGGGGGACTCTTTAAGGGGTGAAGCTTTCTTT,CASSPRGDSLRGEAFF
TRBV27,TRBJ2-7,-,-,TGTGCCAGCAGTCTGGGCGTCCTGGGATACGAGCAGTACTTC,CASSLGVLGYEQYF
TRBV7-8,TRBJ2-5,many,-,TGTGCCAGCAGCTTTATGTTACAAGAGACCCAGTACTTC,CASSFMLQETQYF
TRBV20-1,TRBJ2-2,few,TRBD2,TGCAGTGTAGCGGGGGAGAACACCGGGGAGCTGTTTTTT,CSVAGENTGELFF
TRBV27,TRBJ1-1,-,TRBD1,TGTGCCAGCGTGCCGGGAACAGGGGGTAACACTGAAGCTTTCTTT,CASVPGTGGNTEAFF
TRBV5-1,TRBJ2-3,many,-,TGCGCCAGCAGTTCAGGGAGGCCAGATACGCAGTATTTT,CASSSGRPDTQYF
TRBV2,TRBJ2-7,few,-,TGTGCCAGCAGTTATGTGGACGAGCAGTACTTC,CASSYVDEQYF
TRBV6-2/TRBV6-3,TRBJ2-7,many,-,TGTGCCAGCAACCGGGACGTCTCCTACGAGCAGTACTTC,CASNRDVSYEQYF
TRBV5-4,TRBJ2-5,few,-,TGTGCCAGCAGCTTGTCGGGACTGGAAGACCAAGAGACCCAGTACTTC,CASSLSGLEDQETQYF
TRBV7-3,TRBJ2-5,few,-,TGTGCCAGCAGCCCGGGGACCCAGTACTTC,CASSPGTQYF
TRBV12-3/TRBV12-4,TRBJ1-6,many,-,TGTGCCAGCAGTTTCGGGATGCCGCTTAATTCACCCCTCCACTTT,CASSFGMPLNSPLHF
TRBV7-2,TRBJ1-2,few,TRBD1,TGTGCCAGCAGTTTAGACAGGGGGGACTATGGCTACACCTTC,CASSLDRGDYGYTF
TRBV24-1,TRBJ2-1,few,TRBD2,TGTGCCACCAGTGACCCGGGACGGGGGGACAATGAGCAGTTCTTC,CATSDPGRGDNEQFF